This entry concerns a single TCR beta chain. This sample was taken from a study of blood T cell repertoires in COVID-19. CDR1 and CDR2 (germline): GTSNPN, SVGIG (reference sequence). V dropped 2 bases and J dropped 7 bases, with 16 bases sitting between them. There are 14 residues in the CDR3. In the original analysis: From reference gene primer amplification, estimates of nucleated cell counts were derived. The method was immunoSEQ multiplex PCR; TCRdb's version includes in-frame clones alone and lacks a portion of them. V and J calls and clone size come straight from that table; D and trimming were deduced from the DNA. The table includes roughly 190,000 clones, 84% detected once.

The receptor's source is a human donor in a cohort sampled during active COVID-19. The material sequenced was peripheral blood. J is TRBJ2-3 and V is TRBV30, with D possibly TRBD1 on 6 matching bases. In DNA form, the CDR3 reads TGTGCCTGGAGTAGCAGGGGCCCTGTAAATACGCAGTATTTT. It translates to CAWSSRGPVNTQYF.